Listed below are T cell receptor beta chains from one sample, sequenced in a study of T cells after yellow fever vaccination. In TCRdb, the 5' RACE reads were re-called with MiXCR into one record per CDR3 protein. The sample includes hundreds of thousands of distinct CDR3 sequences, roughly 6.2% of them seen just once. The sequencing used PBMCs, collected 5 days after the yellow fever booster vaccination. These receptors were collected from a man under 40 who received the YFV17D yellow fever vaccine. CDR3s include the opening cysteine and the closing phenylalanine or tryptophan. Each record gives: clone size, D gene, V gene, J gene, CDR3 protein, CDR3 DNA. D genes are given only for firm matches. Where a row states a size, it is once, few, many or the class of an expanded clone; other rows omit it.

-	TRBD1	TRBV12-3/TRBV12-4	TRBJ1-4	CASSARDRGQGKLFF	TGTGCCAGCAGTGCACGGGACAGGGGGCAGGGAAAACTGTTTTTT
few	-	TRBV5-4	TRBJ1-1	CASSLERRAEAFF	TGTGCCAGCAGCTTGGAAAGACGAGCTGAAGCTTTCTTT
few	TRBD2	TRBV5-4	TRBJ2-2	CASSLLAGGEQAGELFF	TGTGCCAGCAGCTTGTTAGCGGGAGGGGAACAGGCCGGGGAGCTGTTTTTT
many	TRBD1	TRBV20-1	TRBJ1-5	CSASKGDRGRPQHF	TGCAGTGCTTCAAAGGGGGACAGGGGGCGGCCCCAGCATTTT
-	TRBD2	TRBV20-1	TRBJ2-7	CSATKLAGPSYEQYF	TGCAGTGCAACCAAGTTAGCGGGACCCTCCTACGAGCAGTACTTC
-	-	TRBV5-6	TRBJ1-3	CASCRRSGNTIYF	TGTGCCAGCTGCCGGCGATCTGGAAACACCATATATTTT
few	TRBD1	TRBV2	TRBJ2-5	CASFWTGQETQYF	TGTGCCAGCTTTTGGACAGGCCAAGAGACCCAGTACTTC
-	-	TRBV7-2	TRBJ2-1	CASSLDFSEQFF	TGTGCCAGCAGCTTAGATTTTAGTGAGCAGTTCTTC
-	TRBD2	TRBV18	TRBJ2-2	CASSPPRTSKTGELFF	TGTGCCAGCTCACCACCGAGGACTAGTAAAACCGGGGAGCTGTTTTTT
many	-	TRBV6-2/TRBV6-3	TRBJ2-4	CASSMSLENIQYF	TGTGCCAGCAGTATGAGTTTGGAAAACATTCAGTACTTC
-	-	TRBV6-5	TRBJ2-3	CASSYARNSDTQYF	TGTGCCAGCAGTTACGCCCGTAACAGTGATACGCAGTATTTT